The rows below give T cell receptor beta chains drawn from one sample of a study of beta chain features in type 1 diabetes. Some clones are missing from TCRdb's copy, which holds only in-frame ones; the method was immunoSEQ multiplex PCR. The table has under 400,000 clones, around an eighth seen once. Material for sequencing was naive CD4+ T cells from blood. Receptor source: a man between 18 and 29 years old in good health. Each CDR3 is given with its conserved first and last residue. The D gene is left open where the match is weak. Expanded clones are given a class, and other clones once, few, many or no size at all.

d_call: -
j_call: TRBJ1-5
cdr3_length: 12
v_call: TRBV29-1
clone_size: -
cdr3_nt: TGCAGCGTAGGACAGATTAATCAGCCCCAGCATTTT
cdr3_aa: CSVGQINQPQHF

d_call: TRBD1
j_call: TRBJ2-7
cdr3_length: 15
v_call: TRBV6-5
clone_size: -
cdr3_nt: TGTGCCAGCAGAGGCCGACAGGGATACTCCTACGAGCAGTACTTC
cdr3_aa: CASRGRQGYSYEQYF

d_call: -
j_call: TRBJ2-7
cdr3_length: 14
v_call: TRBV7-2
clone_size: few
cdr3_nt: TGTGCCAGCAGCTTAGGTGGACAGATCTACGAGCAGTACTTC
cdr3_aa: CASSLGGQIYEQYF

d_call: -
j_call: TRBJ1-2
cdr3_length: 13
v_call: TRBV7-2
clone_size: -
cdr3_nt: TGTGCCAGCAGCTTATCGATGGAGAGGGGGAGCACCTTC
cdr3_aa: CASSLSMERGSTF

d_call: TRBD1
j_call: TRBJ1-5
cdr3_length: 16
v_call: TRBV9
clone_size: -
cdr3_nt: TGTGCCAGCAGCGACCGGGACAGGGGTCCAGAGCAGCCCCAGCATTTT
cdr3_aa: CASSDRDRGPEQPQHF

d_call: TRBD1
j_call: TRBJ2-7
cdr3_length: 15
v_call: TRBV9
clone_size: few
cdr3_nt: TGTGCCAGCAGCGTAAGGGGGACAGGTTATGACGAGCAGTACTTC
cdr3_aa: CASSVRGTGYDEQYF

d_call: TRBD1
j_call: TRBJ1-2
cdr3_length: 15
v_call: TRBV2
clone_size: -
cdr3_nt: TGTGCCAGCAATCCCCGGACAGGTATCGCTACTGGCTACACCTTC
cdr3_aa: CASNPRTGIATGYTF

d_call: -
j_call: TRBJ2-2
cdr3_length: 15
v_call: TRBV15
clone_size: few
cdr3_nt: TGTGCCACCAGCAGAGGTGCTAGCAATTCCGGGGAGCTGTTTTTT
cdr3_aa: CATSRGASNSGELFF

d_call: TRBD2
j_call: TRBJ2-1
cdr3_length: 15
v_call: TRBV30
clone_size: few
cdr3_nt: TGTGCCTGGAGCCTCGGGACTAGCGTGTGGAGTGAGCAGTTCTTC
cdr3_aa: CAWSLGTSVWSEQFF

d_call: -
j_call: TRBJ2-6
cdr3_length: 18
v_call: TRBV15
clone_size: few
cdr3_nt: TGTGCCACCAGCAGAGGGGGGCAGGGTTCCTCTGGGGCCAACGTCCTGACTTTC
cdr3_aa: CATSRGGQGSSGANVLTF

d_call: TRBD1
j_call: TRBJ2-5
cdr3_length: 15
v_call: TRBV30
clone_size: -
cdr3_nt: TGTGCCTGGAGTGTCGACAGGGCGATCGGGGAGACCCAGTACTTC
cdr3_aa: CAWSVDRAIGETQYF

d_call: TRBD2
j_call: TRBJ2-1
cdr3_length: 14
v_call: TRBV18
clone_size: -
cdr3_nt: TGTGCCAGCTCACGACTAGCTAACGGCGATGAGCAGTTCTTC
cdr3_aa: CASSRLANGDEQFF

d_call: -
j_call: TRBJ2-2
cdr3_length: 18
v_call: TRBV7-8
clone_size: -
cdr3_nt: TGTGCCAGCAGCTCACCGCAGGGTAGCCCTAGAAACACCGGGGAGCTGTTTTTT
cdr3_aa: CASSSPQGSPRNTGELFF

d_call: TRBD1
j_call: TRBJ2-5
cdr3_length: 13
v_call: TRBV30
clone_size: -
cdr3_nt: TGTGCCTGGAGTCTGGACAGGGTAGAGACCCAGTACTTC
cdr3_aa: CAWSLDRVETQYF

d_call: TRBD1
j_call: TRBJ1-1
cdr3_length: 11
v_call: TRBV7-9
clone_size: few
cdr3_nt: TGTGCCAGCAGTTGGGACAGGGGAGCTTTCTTT
cdr3_aa: CASSWDRGAFF

d_call: -
j_call: TRBJ1-5
cdr3_length: 15
v_call: TRBV7-8
clone_size: few
cdr3_nt: TGTGCCAGCAGCGGAGACAGGCTGCCAGCCCAGCCCCAGCATTTT
cdr3_aa: CASSGDRLPAQPQHF

d_call: TRBD2
j_call: TRBJ2-1
cdr3_length: 14
v_call: TRBV30
clone_size: -
cdr3_nt: TGTGCCTGGAGTACTAGCGGGGGCTACAATGAGCAGTTCTTC
cdr3_aa: CAWSTSGGYNEQFF